This TCR beta chain is drawn from a study of response to subunit inactivated influenza vaccine. Study observations and caveats: That few new T cells are recruited by each seasonal influenza vaccination was the authors' suggestion.

TCRdb re-called the RT-PCR reads with MiXCR, one entry per CDR3 protein. Counted here are 600,000 to 700,000 distinct CDR3 sequences, 14% occurring once; the ten biggest clones make up about 7.6%. As to this clonotype: Its specificity is not known.

Source: PBMCs from blood, taken 14 to 15 days before vaccination. This receptor was taken from a man between 45 and 60 years old who received an inactivated influenza vaccine.

The CDR3 spells CATNGNSGATGELFF. The DNA of the CDR3 is TGCGCCACCAACGGGAATAGCGGGGCCACCGGGGAGCTGTTTTTT. This sequence joins TRBV5-1 and TRBJ2-2; 8 bases are a match to TRBD2. The CDR3 has 15 amino acids. Germline trimming cut 9 bases from V and 4 bases from J; bases unmatched to any gene: 11. Germline V lookup: CDR1 SGHRS, CDR2 YFSETQ.